The 27 T cell receptor beta chains given below trace back to one sample, sequenced in a study of PD-L1 blockade in urothelial cancer. Measured with immunoSEQ multiplex PCR; TCRdb has only the in-frame clones, and not every one. The sample holds about 63,000 clones, roughly four fifths seen once. Time point indicated: pretreatment peripheral blood. Source: PBMCs, taken around atezolizumab (anti-PD-L1) treatment. These receptors all come from a man between 70 and 80 years old with urothelial cancer.

The chain uses TRBV5-6 and TRBJ1-4, with 9 positions matching TRBD1. CDR1 is SGHDT, CDR2 YYEEEE, per germline. V trimming: 4 bases; J trimming: 7 bases; junction bases outside the gene matches: 11. The CDR3 has 16 residues. DNA of the CDR3: TGTGCCAGCAGCCAAATGGGACAGGGATATGGTGAAAAACTGTTTTTT. It specifies CASSQMGQGYGEKLFF.

The chain couples TRBV5-1 to TRBJ1-2; weak D call: TRBD1 (5 bases). This CDR3 has 11 amino acids. The V end lost 7 bases, the J end lost 9 bases, and 13 bases lay between the germline ends. Germline V gene sequence: CDR1 SGHRS, CDR2 YFSETQ. The CDR3, as DNA: TGCGCCAGCGGGGGGGAGGCGAGCTACACCTTC. This translates into CASGGEASYTF.

V usage is TRBV9 and J usage is TRBJ1-4; D not resolved. The V gene's germline CDR1 is SGDLS and CDR2 YYNGEE. Trimming pared 4 bases from V and 0 bases from J, leaving 13 bases between. This CDR3 spans 16 amino acids. The CDR3 sequence is CASSPEGSPTNEKLFF. The CDR3 DNA follows: TGTGCCAGCAGCCCTGAGGGCAGCCCAACTAATGAAAAACTGTTTTTT.

This clone has just one count. The chain uses TRBV5-1 and TRBJ2-6, with a weak D call TRBD2 (7 bases). The CDR3 consists of 17 residues. Germline V lookup: CDR1 SGHRS, CDR2 YFSETQ. The V and J ends lost 7 bases and 0 bases respectively, with 17 bases between them. CDR3 DNA sequence: TGCGCCAGCGCGTTAGGGGGGGCTGCCTCTGGGGCCAACGTCCTGACTTTC. Protein: CASALGGAASGANVLTF.

The V gene is TRBV28, the J gene TRBJ2-7; 11 positions agree with TRBD2. With 4 bases clipped from V and 3 bases from J, the junction kept 2 bases outside the gene matches. CDR3 size: 14 residues. Germline loops: CDR1 MDHEN, CDR2 SYDVKM. CDR3 coding DNA: TGTGCCAGCAGTTCTAGCGGGAGGTTCTACGAGCAGTACTTC. Its translation is CASSSSGRFYEQYF.

There are a few counts of this clone. The chain carries TRBV7-8 and TRBJ2-1; 12 bases match TRBD1. The germline V gene encodes CDR1 SGHVS and CDR2 FQNEAQ. CDR3 length: 15 amino acids. The ends lost 3 bases at V and 10 bases at J; junction bases unmatched: 7. The CDR3 protein is CASSFPGQGAGEQFF. The CDR3 coding sequence is TGTGCCAGCAGCTTTCCGGGACAGGGGGCAGGGGAGCAGTTCTTC.

V and J are TRBV19 and TRBJ2-2; the D gene is possibly TRBD1 (5 bases). Germline CDR1 LNHDA, CDR2 SQIVND (reference sequence). Trimming took 7 bases from V and 7 from J, leaving 13 bases between them. The CDR3 extends over 13 amino acids. CDR3 amino acids: CASMRQGVGELFF. Here the CDR3 DNA reads TGTGCCAGTATGAGGCAGGGTGTCGGGGAGCTGTTTTTT.

The CDR3 spells CASSKMPRGTEAFF. The CDR3 nucleotides are TGTGCCAGTAGTAAGATGCCCAGGGGTACTGAAGCTTTCTTT. The rearrangement links TRBV19 to TRBJ1-1; TRBD1 might be the D (6 bases). Trimming shortened V by 4 bases and J by 5 bases, and 14 bases separated the two germline ends. The germline CDR1 and CDR2 sequences are LNHDA and SQIVND (reference sequence). The CDR3 is made up of 14 amino acids.

The V and J genes are TRBV4-3 and TRBJ2-7; D gene uncertain. Germline assignment: CDR1 LGHNA and CDR2 YSLEER. Deletions cut 0 bases from V and 7 bases from J, with 10 bases between. This CDR3 contains 13 residues. The CDR3 DNA reads as TGCGCCAGCAGCCAAGAGCTGTTCCAGGAGCAGTACTTC. Amino acid sequence: CASSQELFQEQYF.

The chain carries TRBV7-8 and TRBJ2-7; 10 nucleotides agree with TRBD2. CDR3 length: 14 residues. Trimming at V came to 1 base and at J to 7 bases, leaving 4 bases not matched to a gene. The V gene's germline CDR1 is SGHVS and CDR2 FQNEAQ. CDR3 loop: CASSLGLAGEEQYF. The CDR3 bases are TGTGCCAGCAGCTTAGGGCTAGCGGGAGAAGAGCAGTACTTC.

The rearrangement uses TRBV4-1 and TRBJ2-5; 9 bases align to TRBD1. The CDR3 spans 18 residues. The junction had 15 bases not matched to a gene; V was cut back by 0 bases and J by 7 bases. CDR1 is MGHRA, CDR2 YSYEKL, per germline. The DNA for the CDR3 is TGCGCCAGCAGCCAAGACCACCTTGGGACAGGGAAGGTAGTGACCCAGTACTTC. This sequence encodes CASSQDHLGTGKVVTQYF.

V usage is TRBV6-1 and J usage is TRBJ2-7; 8 nucleotides line up with TRBD1. The CDR3 contains 15 residues. Germline-derived CDR1 and CDR2 are MNHNS and SASEGT. Trimming took 7 bases from V and 2 from J; bases not matched to a gene: 10. The CDR3 spells CASTPPGQVTYEQYF. The CDR3 DNA reads TGTGCCAGCACCCCCCCGGGACAGGTCACCTACGAGCAGTACTTC.

This clone was counted only a few times. The CDR3: CASSRALTEYYGYTF. In nucleotides, the CDR3 is TGCGCCAGCAGCCGAGCCTTGACAGAATACTATGGCTACACCTTC. The rearrangement links TRBV4-1 to TRBJ1-2; tentative D call: TRBD1 (5 bases). Germline V gene lookup returns CDR1 MGHRA and CDR2 YSYEKL. Trimming took 4 bases from V and 3 from J, leaving 15 bases between them. The CDR3 is 15 residues long.

The chain recombines TRBV21-1 with TRBJ2-5; the DNA was not used to check the table's D call, TRBD2. TRBV21-1 is noted as a pseudogene. CDR3 length: 17 amino acids. CDR3 residues: CASSISGLAGGPETQYF. CDR3 sequence (DNA): TGTGCCAGCAGCATCTCCGGACTAGCGGGGGGTCCAGAGACCCAGTACTTC.

The sample holds one count of this clone. The chain recombines TRBV5-4 with TRBJ1-5; a possible D gene is TRBD1 (6 bases). The ends were cut back, 9 bases at V and 14 bases at J, with 18 bases in the middle. Looked up from germline, CDR1 is SGHNT and CDR2 is YYREEE (reference sequence). The CDR3 is made up of 11 amino acids. The CDR3 bases are TGTGCCATCTACAACAGGGACAACAAGCATTTT. Translating gives CAIYNRDNKHF.

This chain joins TRBV10-3 and TRBJ2-7; TRBD2 agrees at 8 bases. From germline, CDR1 is ENHRY and CDR2 SYGVKD. The CDR3 extends over 16 amino acids. V lost 0 bases and J lost 2; bases outside the gene matches: 6. CDR3 coding DNA: TGTGCCATCAGTGAGTCGGAACTAGCGGAGACCTACGAGCAGTACTTC. Residues: CAISESELAETYEQYF.

The rearrangement uses TRBV5-6 and TRBJ1-2; TRBD1 agrees at 8 bases. The CDR3 is made up of 16 amino acids. The J segment lost 10 bases and the V segment lost 1 base, leaving 15 bases of the junction unmatched. The germline CDR1 and CDR2 sequences are SGHDT and YYEEEE. CDR3 coding DNA: TGTGCCAGCAGCTTGACCCGGACAGGGATAATCAATGACTACACCTTC. It yields the protein CASSLTRTGIINDYTF.

This clone was counted a single time. V gene TRBV10-3 combines with J gene TRBJ1-2; D is unclear. The germline V gene encodes CDR1 ENHRY and CDR2 SYGVKD. The CDR3 covers 12 residues. Trimming cost V 6 bases and J 3 bases, with 8 bases left between them. CDR3 loop: CAISLADYGYTF. The CDR3 DNA sequence: TGTGCCATCAGCTTGGCGGACTATGGCTACACCTTC.

The V call is TRBV7-2, the J call TRBJ2-7; a weak D match, TRBD1 (5 bases). The CDR3 is 14 amino acids. From germline, CDR1 is SGHTA and CDR2 FQGNSA. Trimming stripped 2 bases from V and 3 bases from J, with 11 bases between. In nucleotides, the CDR3 is TGTGCCAGCAGCTTAACGGACACGTTCTACGAGCAGTACTTC. It specifies CASSLTDTFYEQYF.

This clone came up a few times. The V call is TRBV9, the J call TRBJ2-7; 10 nucleotides line up with TRBD2. Germline CDR1 is SGDLS and CDR2 is YYNGEE. The J segment lost 2 bases and the V segment lost 0 bases, leaving 5 bases of the junction unmatched. This CDR3 spans 16 amino acids. The CDR3 DNA reads TGTGCCAGCAGCGTAGAAGGAGCGGGAGGGGCCTACGAGCAGTACTTC. Its translation is CASSVEGAGGAYEQYF.

The V and J genes are TRBV5-6 and TRBJ2-2, with D possibly being TRBD2 (7 bases). V dropped 4 bases and J dropped 5 bases, with 15 bases sitting between them. CDR1 is SGHDT and CDR2 is YYEEEE in the germline V gene. The CDR3 sequence is 15 residues long. CDR3 nucleotide sequence: TGTGCCAGCAGCCCGGGGGGCCCTGGGACCGGGGAGCTGTTTTTT. This encodes CASSPGGPGTGELFF.

The chain uses TRBV15 and TRBJ2-7, with 7 bases that match TRBD2. The J segment lost 0 bases and the V segment lost 1 base, leaving 9 bases of the junction unmatched. Per germline, CDR1 LNHNV and CDR2 YYDKDF (reference sequence). This CDR3 comprises 17 residues. The CDR3 region has the DNA TGTGCCACCAGCAGAGGACCACTAGCGCTCAGCTCCTACGAGCAGTACTTC. Its translation is CATSRGPLALSSYEQYF.

The chain couples TRBV6-5 to TRBJ1-4, with no clear D. The CDR3 has 14 residues. V shed 4 bases and J shed 0 bases, with 6 bases lying between them. The germline V gene has CDR1 MNHEY and CDR2 SVGAGI. CDR3 loop: CASSFKPTNEKLFF. The CDR3, as DNA: TGTGCCAGCAGTTTCAAGCCAACTAATGAAAAACTGTTTTTT.

The chain is built from TRBV5-1 and TRBJ1-5; 8 bases are shared with TRBD1. This CDR3 spans 18 amino acids. Trimming took 4 bases from V and 4 from J; bases not matched to a gene: 16. The germline gives CDR1 SGHRS, CDR2 YFSETQ. CDR3 amino acids: CASSVTGEETDFNQPQHF. The CDR3 coding sequence is TGCGCCAGCAGCGTGACAGGGGAAGAGACCGATTTTAATCAGCCCCAGCATTTT.

This chain connects TRBV6-6 to TRBJ2-7, with no clear D. The length of the CDR3 is 11 residues. Trimming took off 1 base at V and 7 bases at J, with 5 bases between the two ends. Germline values: CDR1 MNHNY, CDR2 SVGAGI (reference sequence). The DNA for the CDR3 is TGTGCCAGCAGTTACTATCAAGAGCAGTACTTC. This codes for CASSYYQEQYF.

The chain employs TRBV6-1 and TRBJ2-4, with 7 nucleotides matching TRBD1. Germline-derived CDR1 and CDR2 are MNHNS and SASEGT. This CDR3 comprises 14 residues. The J segment lost 7 bases and the V segment lost 4 bases, leaving 7 bases of the junction unmatched. As DNA, the CDR3 is TGTGCCAGCAGTGTTACAGGGGCAGGGAACATTCAGTACTTC. Its translation: CASSVTGAGNIQYF.

The chain is built from TRBV7-6 and TRBJ1-5; D not certain. V was cut by 1 base and J by 10 bases, with 11 bases left in between. The CDR3 is made up of 13 amino acids. Germline V lookup: CDR1 SGHVS, CDR2 FNYEAQ. CDR3 region: CASSLGPLLPQHF. CDR3 in DNA: TGTGCCAGCAGCTTAGGGCCCCTGCTCCCCCAGCATTTT.